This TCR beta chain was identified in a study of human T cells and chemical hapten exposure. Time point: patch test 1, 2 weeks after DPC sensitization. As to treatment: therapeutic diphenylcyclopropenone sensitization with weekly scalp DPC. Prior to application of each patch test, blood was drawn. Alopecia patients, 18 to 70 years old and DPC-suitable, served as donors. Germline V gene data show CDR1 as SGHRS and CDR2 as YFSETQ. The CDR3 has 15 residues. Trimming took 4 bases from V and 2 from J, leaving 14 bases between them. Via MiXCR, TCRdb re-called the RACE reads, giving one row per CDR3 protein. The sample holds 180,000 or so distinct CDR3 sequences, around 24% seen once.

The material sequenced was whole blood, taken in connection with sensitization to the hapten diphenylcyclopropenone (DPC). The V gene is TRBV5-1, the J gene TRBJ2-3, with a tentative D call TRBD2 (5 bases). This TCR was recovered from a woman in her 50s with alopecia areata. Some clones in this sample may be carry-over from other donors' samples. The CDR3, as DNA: TGCGCCAGCAGCACGAGGGCCACGCACACAGATACGCAGTATTTT. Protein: CASSTRATHTDTQYF.